Listed below are T cell receptor beta chains from one sample, sequenced in a study of post-analysis software for immune sequencing data. Each CDR3 protein is one row after TCRdb ran MiXCR on the PCR reads. This table holds roughly 600,000 distinct CDR3 sequences, roughly 47% found once. Sequences were obtained from blood. Source of these receptors: a girl aged 5 to 17 with multiple sclerosis. The conserved cysteine and the conserved F or W are not part of the CDR3 here. Fields, in order: J gene, V gene, CDR3 protein.

j_call: TRBJ2-3
v_call: TRBV6-4
cdr3_aa: ASSGWDRASDTQY

j_call: TRBJ2-3
v_call: TRBV5-1
cdr3_aa: ASSRGQPASTDTQY

j_call: TRBJ2-5
v_call: TRBV29-1
cdr3_aa: SVASQGRQETQY

j_call: TRBJ1-2
v_call: TRBV6-6
cdr3_aa: ASKRQGDYGYT

j_call: TRBJ2-7
v_call: TRBV20-1
cdr3_aa: SATTTASYEQY

j_call: TRBJ2-1
v_call: TRBV5-1
cdr3_aa: ASSQPLRNEQF

j_call: TRBJ2-5
v_call: TRBV7-9
cdr3_aa: ASSGRLRETQY

j_call: TRBJ2-7
v_call: TRBV6-5
cdr3_aa: ASKRQNSYEQY

j_call: TRBJ1-6
v_call: TRBV20-1
cdr3_aa: SALSWGDSPLH

j_call: TRBJ2-3
v_call: TRBV29-1
cdr3_aa: SVEGGGLAGGTDTQY

j_call: TRBJ2-1
v_call: TRBV6-5
cdr3_aa: ASSHLPLTPQF

j_call: TRBJ2-6
v_call: TRBV12-3/TRBV12-4
cdr3_aa: ASSPQGGSGANVLT

j_call: TRBJ2-7
v_call: TRBV6-1
cdr3_aa: ASTPDRLSYEQY